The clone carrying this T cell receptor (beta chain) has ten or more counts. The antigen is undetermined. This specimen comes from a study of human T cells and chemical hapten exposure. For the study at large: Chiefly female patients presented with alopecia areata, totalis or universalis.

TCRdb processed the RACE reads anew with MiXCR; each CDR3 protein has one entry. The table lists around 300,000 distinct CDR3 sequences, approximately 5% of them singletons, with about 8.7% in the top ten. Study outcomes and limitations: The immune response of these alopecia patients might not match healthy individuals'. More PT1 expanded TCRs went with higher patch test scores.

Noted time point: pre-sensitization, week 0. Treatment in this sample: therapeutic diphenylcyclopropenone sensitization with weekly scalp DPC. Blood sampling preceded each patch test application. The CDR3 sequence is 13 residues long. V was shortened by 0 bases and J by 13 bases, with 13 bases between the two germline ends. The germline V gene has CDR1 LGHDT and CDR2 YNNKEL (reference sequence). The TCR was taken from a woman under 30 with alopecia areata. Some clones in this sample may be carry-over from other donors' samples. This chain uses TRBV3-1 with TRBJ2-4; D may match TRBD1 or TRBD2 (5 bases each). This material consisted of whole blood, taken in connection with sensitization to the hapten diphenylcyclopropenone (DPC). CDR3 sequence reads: CASSQEIRGSQYF. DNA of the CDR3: TGTGCCAGCAGCCAAGAAATACGGGGCAGCCAGTACTTC.